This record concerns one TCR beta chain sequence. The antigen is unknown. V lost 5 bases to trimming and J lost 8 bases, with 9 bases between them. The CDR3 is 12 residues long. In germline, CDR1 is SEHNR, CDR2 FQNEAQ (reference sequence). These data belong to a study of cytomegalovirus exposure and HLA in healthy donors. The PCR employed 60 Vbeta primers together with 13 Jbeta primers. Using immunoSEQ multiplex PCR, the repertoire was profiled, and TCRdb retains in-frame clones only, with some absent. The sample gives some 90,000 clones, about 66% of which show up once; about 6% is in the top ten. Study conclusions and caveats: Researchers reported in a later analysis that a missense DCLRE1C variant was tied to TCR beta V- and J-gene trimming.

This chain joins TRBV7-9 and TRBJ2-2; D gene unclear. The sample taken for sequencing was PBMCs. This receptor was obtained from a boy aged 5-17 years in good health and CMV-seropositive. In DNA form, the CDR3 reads TGTGCCAGCAGCCTGCAGATAGGGGAGCTGTTTTTT. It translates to CASSLQIGELFF.